Each of the 29 T cell receptor beta chains below was sequenced from the same sample in a study of regulatory T cells in long-lasting Graves disease. Relying on iRepertoire HTBI primers and Arm-PCR of CDR3 regions, the team built TCR beta libraries. MiXCR, run by TCRdb on the multiplex PCR reads, gives a single entry per CDR3 protein. The table has roughly 510,000 distinct CDR3 sequences, about 16% seen once. Specified time point: newly diagnosed GD, antithyroid drugs for less than 3 months. Scientists built the TCR library using RNA that was extracted from PBMCs. In addition, the sample was reused for a study of T cells in Graves' hyperthyroidism and ophthalmopathy.

Sequencing used peripheral blood mononuclear cells (PBMCs), obtained at new diagnosis, from a patient treated with antithyroid drugs. The receptors shown here come from a young man with Graves disease.

V usage is TRBV7-9 and J usage is TRBJ2-7; D is unresolved. Deletions cut 4 bases from V and 3 bases from J, with 4 bases between. The CDR3 extends over 11 amino acids. Germline V gene sequence: CDR1 SEHNR, CDR2 FQNEAQ (reference sequence). CDR3: CASSWSYEQYF. The CDR3 coding sequence is TGTGCCAGCAGCTGGAGCTACGAGCAGTACTTC.

This clonotype was recorded many times. This chain connects TRBV11-1 to TRBJ2-5, with D perhaps matching TRBD2 (6 bases). V lost 1 base and J lost 3, with 12 bases in between. Per the germline V gene, CDR1 is SGHAT and CDR2 is FQDESV (reference sequence). This CDR3 spans 15 amino acids. The CDR3: CASSLGGTEEETQYF. DNA for the CDR3: TGTGCCAGCAGCTTAGGCGGGACGGAGGAAGAGACCCAGTACTTC.

The chain couples TRBV5-1 to TRBJ2-7; TRBD2 matches 11 bases. With V trimmed by 0 bases and J by 6 bases, 8 bases remained unmatched. Germline CDR1 and CDR2: SGHRS and YFSETQ. The length of the CDR3 is 16 residues. CDR3 in DNA: TGCGCCAGCAGCTTGGGCGCCGGGACTAGCGGTCGCGAGCAGTACTTC. Its translation is CASSLGAGTSGREQYF. The full variable domain, with the rest looked up from reference TRBV5-1 and TRBJ2-7, is KAGVTQTPRYLIKTRGQQVTLSCSPISGHRSVSWYQQTPGQGLQFLFEYFSETQRNKGNFPGRFSGRQFSNSRSEMNVSTLELGDSALYLCASSLGAGTSGREQYFGPGTRLTVT.

This clonotype was counted ten times or more. This chain links TRBV20-1 with TRBJ2-7; 7 bases map to TRBD2. Unmatched junction bases numbered 8, after V lost 3 bases and J lost 3 bases. The CDR3 has 14 residues. Looked up from germline, CDR1 is DFQATT and CDR2 is SNEGSKA (reference sequence). The CDR3 DNA reads as TGCAGTGCTAGGTGGGACTATCCCCACTACGAGCAGTACTTC. Its protein product is CSARWDYPHYEQYF.

V and J are TRBV28 and TRBJ1-5; TRBD1 might be the D (5 bases). This CDR3 spans 14 amino acids. Trimming cost V 5 bases and J 5 bases, with 13 bases left between them. Per germline, CDR1 MDHEN and CDR2 SYDVKM. CDR3 DNA: TGTGCCAGCAGTCTCCGGGACGGATATCAGCCCCAGCATTTT. Its translation is CASSLRDGYQPQHF.

This clonotype was seen a handful of times. This may arise from a read error, as a much more abundant clone is one base away. V is TRBV12-3 or TRBV12-4 and J is TRBJ2-1; D call uncertain. There are 12 residues in the CDR3. Trimming cost V 1 base and J 9 bases, with 7 bases left between them. CDR3 in DNA: TGTGCCAGCAGTTTAGATAGGACTGAGCAGTTCTTC. Protein product: CASSLDRTEQFF.

The chain employs TRBV20-1 and TRBJ1-2, with a tentative D call TRBD1 (5 bases). This CDR3 region has 11 residues. Trimming removed 2 bases at V and 8 bases at J, with 9 bases between. Germline V gene sequence: CDR1 DFQATT, CDR2 SNEGSKA (reference sequence). This CDR3 reads CSARRGIGYTF. In DNA, the CDR3 is TGCAGTGCTAGAAGGGGAATCGGCTACACCTTC.

This clonotype turned up a few times. This chain links TRBV28 with TRBJ1-3; possibly TRBD1 for D (5 bases). The length of the CDR3 is 18 residues. Germline assignment: CDR1 MDHEN and CDR2 SYDVKM. Trimming took off 4 bases at V and 3 bases at J, with 22 bases between the two ends. CDR3 in DNA: TGTGCCAGCAGTTCCCAACCGGGACGACGAGCGAATGGAAACACCATATATTTT. This encodes CASSSQPGRRANGNTIYF.

Many counts were recorded for this clonotype. The chain couples TRBV7-8 to TRBJ2-3; 7 bases match TRBD2. The CDR3 length is 17 residues. Trimming cost V 5 bases and J 0 bases; bases outside gene matches: 11. The germline V gene has CDR1 SGHVS and CDR2 FQNEAQ. As DNA, the CDR3 is TGTGCCAGCAGCCTACCCGGCGGGAGCCCAAGCACAGATACGCAGTATTTT. This sequence encodes CASSLPGGSPSTDTQYF.

Worth noting for this clonotype: This clone may be a read error of a much larger clone one base away. This CDR3 fails to terminate in the conserved phenylalanine or tryptophan, so it likely reflects a read error. The genes are TRBV6-1 and TRBJ1-1; D possibly corresponds to TRBD1 (5 bases). V lost 8 bases to trimming and J lost 4 bases, with 14 bases between them. This CDR3 spans 13 amino acids. Germline V gene data show CDR1 as MNHNS and CDR2 as SASEGT. The CDR3 protein is CASGGGSGTEAFS. DNA of the CDR3: TGTGCCAGCGGTGGGGGGTCGGGCACTGAAGCTTTCTCT.

V usage is TRBV5-1 and J usage is TRBJ2-5, with D perhaps given as TRBD1 or TRBD2 (7 bases each). Germline V lookup: CDR1 SGHRS, CDR2 YFSETQ. CDR3 length equals 17 residues. V was trimmed by 3 bases and J by 2 bases, leaving 20 bases between them. The CDR3 sequence: CASSSLRGGRGQETQYF. In DNA form, the CDR3 reads TGCGCCAGCAGCTCCCTCAGGGGGGGACGGGGACAAGAGACCCAGTACTTC.

This clonotype was observed at least ten times. The chain joins TRBV20-1 to TRBJ1-4; D unclear. CDR3 length equals 13 residues. Germline CDR1 DFQATT, CDR2 SNEGSKA (reference sequence). V lost 3 bases, J lost 3 bases, and 8 bases lay in between. CDR3 nucleotides: TGCAGTGCTAGTTCAGGAGCTAATGAAAAACTGTTTTTT. Translating it yields CSASSGANEKLFF.

The chain carries TRBV9 and TRBJ2-5, with 12 bases lining up with TRBD2. In germline, CDR1 is SGDLS, CDR2 YYNGEE. The length of the CDR3 is 17 residues. Losses at the gene ends were 2 bases for V and 1 base for J; bases not matched to a gene: 6. The CDR3 DNA sequence: TGTGCCAGCAGCGTTACGGGACTAGCGGGTTTCCAAGAGACCCAGTACTTC. Amino acid sequence: CASSVTGLAGFQETQYF.

In its sample, this clonotype was seen a few times. The chain carries TRBV6-9 and TRBJ1-1; D might be TRBD1 (5 bases). The V end was cut by 3 bases, the J end by 11 bases, with 16 bases between. The CDR3 length is 13 residues. Germline CDR1 reads MNHGY; CDR2 reads SVAAGI. In nucleotides, the CDR3 is TGTGCCAGCAGTTACTCCGGGGGGTCGGGTGCTTTCTTT. Residues: CASSYSGGSGAFF.

This clonotype was seen ten or more times. The J gene is TRBJ2-3, the V gene TRBV29-1; a possible D gene is TRBD2 (5 bases). V lost 8 bases and J 4 bases, leaving 13 bases between the germline ends. CDR1 is SQVTM and CDR2 is ANQGSEA in the germline V gene. The CDR3 totals 12 residues. CDR3 protein: CSTPGVADTQYF. The CDR3 nucleotides read TGCAGCACCCCCGGGGTCGCAGATACGCAGTATTTT.

This clonotype was observed at least ten times. The chain couples TRBV5-1 to TRBJ2-7; 9 bases fit TRBD2. There are 15 residues in the CDR3. The V segment lost 2 bases and the J segment 6 bases; nucleotides outside the gene matches: 9. The germline V gene encodes CDR1 SGHRS and CDR2 YFSETQ. The CDR3 is CASSFRGRESSEQYF. Written as DNA, the CDR3 is TGCGCCAGCAGCTTCCGCGGGAGGGAATCAAGCGAGCAGTACTTC.

The CDR3 DNA sequence: TGTGCCAGTAGTATAGTCCCCCACGACAGGAGGCATGGCTACACCTTC. Translating gives CASSIVPHDRRHGYTF. V gene TRBV19 combines with J gene TRBJ1-2, with TRBD1 as a possible D gene (6 bases). With 1 base removed from V and 6 bases from J, the gap between germline ends came to 18 bases. This CDR3 region has 16 residues. Germline values: CDR1 LNHDA, CDR2 SQIVND (reference sequence).

This clonotype was seen a few times. This sequence joins TRBV7-9 and TRBJ1-1; D may be TRBD1 (6 bases). V was trimmed by 5 bases and J by 1 base, leaving 17 bases between them. Looked up from germline, CDR1 is SEHNR and CDR2 is FQNEAQ (reference sequence). This CDR3 is 16 amino acids long. The CDR3 here is CASSILTGSANTEAFF. CDR3 DNA: TGTGCCAGCAGCATATTAACAGGGTCCGCGAACACTGAAGCTTTCTTT.

This clonotype was seen many times. The V call is TRBV2, the J call TRBJ2-7; weak D call: TRBD1 (5 bases). Germline loops: CDR1 SNHLY, CDR2 FYNNEI. The CDR3 covers 12 residues. V lost 7 bases, J lost 6 bases, and 13 bases lay in between. Here the CDR3 reads CASTRVSGEQYF. The CDR3 nucleotides are TGTGCCAGCACCAGGGTCTCTGGCGAGCAGTACTTC.

This clonotype was picked up a small number of times. J is TRBJ2-4 and V is TRBV30; D possibly corresponds to TRBD2 (5 bases). Trimming cost V 3 bases and J 1 base, with 16 bases left between them. CDR1 GTSNPN and CDR2 SVGIG come from the germline V gene (reference sequence). This CDR3 spans 16 amino acids. The CDR3 DNA follows: TGTGCCTGGAGGGAGCCAACTAGTGCTGCCAAAAACATTCAGTACTTC. Translation gives CAWREPTSAAKNIQYF. Full variable domain (outside the CDR3, taken from reference TRBV30 and TRBJ2-4): SQTIHQWPATLVQPVGSPLSLECTVEGTSNPNLYWYRQAAGRGLQLLFYSVGIGQISSEVPQNLSASRPQDRQFILSSKKLLLSDSGFYLCAWREPTSAAKNIQYFGAGTRLSVL.

This clonotype has more than one count but fewer than ten. The chain couples TRBV6-1 to TRBJ1-5; TRBD1 is a possible D gene (6 bases). The germline V and J ends were trimmed by 7 bases and 6 bases, with 13 bases remaining between them. The CDR3 consists of 13 residues. Germline V gene sequence: CDR1 MNHNS, CDR2 SASEGT. The CDR3 DNA reads as TGTGCCAGCACAGGCAGGGGTGGTCAGCCCCAGCATTTT. Residues: CASTGRGGQPQHF.

This clonotype was found many times. The chain carries TRBV3-1 and TRBJ2-1; D uncertain. CDR1 LGHDT and CDR2 YNNKEL come from the germline V gene (reference sequence). CDR3 length: 14 residues. V was shortened by 4 bases and J by 0 bases, with 7 bases between the two germline ends. The CDR3 here is CASSRRSSYNEQFF. In nucleotides, the CDR3 is TGTGCCAGCAGCCGACGGAGCTCCTACAATGAGCAGTTCTTC.

This clonotype was counted ten times or more. This chain joins TRBV2 and TRBJ1-1, with unresolved D. There are 13 residues in the CDR3. Trimming shortened V by 3 bases and J by 8 bases, and 13 bases separated the two germline ends. Looked up from germline, CDR1 is SNHLY and CDR2 is FYNNEI. In nucleotides, the CDR3 is TGTGCCAGCAGTGACAACCTCCCCCCGGAAGCTTTCTTT. Its protein is CASSDNLPPEAFF.

This clonotype was recorded a few times. The V call is TRBV25-1, the J call TRBJ2-1; perhaps TRBD2 as D (5 bases). The germline V and J ends were trimmed by 3 bases and 0 bases, with 9 bases remaining between them. The CDR3 spans 15 residues. Per germline, CDR1 MGHDK and CDR2 SYGVNS. This CDR3 reads CASSEVRGSYNEQFF. CDR3 sequence (DNA): TGTGCCAGCAGTGAGGTCCGGGGCTCCTACAATGAGCAGTTCTTC.

This clonotype showed up many times. The V call is TRBV27, the J call TRBJ2-7; 7 positions match TRBD1. The CDR3 totals 15 residues. The trim removed 6 bases at V and 2 bases at J, leaving 10 bases unmatched. Germline CDR1 and CDR2: MNHEY and SMNVEV (reference sequence). The CDR3 loop is CASSSTGKGTYEQYF. The CDR3 region has the DNA TGTGCCAGCAGCTCGACAGGGAAGGGTACCTACGAGCAGTACTTC.

This clonotype was recorded many times. This CDR3 is CASSSSSGRGSYEQYF. CDR3 DNA sequence: TGCGCCAGCAGCTCGTCAAGCGGGAGGGGTTCCTACGAGCAGTACTTC. This sequence joins TRBV5-1 and TRBJ2-7; 10 bases match TRBD2. Germline loops: CDR1 SGHRS, CDR2 YFSETQ. CDR3 length: 16 residues. Trimming removed 3 bases from V and 1 base from J; junction bases left unmatched: 7. The variable domain in full, completed from reference TRBV5-1 and TRBJ2-7, reads KAGVTQTPRYLIKTRGQQVTLSCSPISGHRSVSWYQQTPGQGLQFLFEYFSETQRNKGNFPGRFSGRQFSNSRSEMNVSTLELGDSALYLCASSSSSGRGSYEQYFGPGTRLTVT.

This clonotype showed up just a few times. The V and J genes are TRBV12-3 or TRBV12-4 and TRBJ1-3, with D perhaps matching TRBD1 (5 bases). This CDR3 region has 13 residues. Trimming removed 8 bases from V and 3 bases from J, with 11 bases in between. CDR3 residues: CASGARGGNTIYF. In nucleotides, the CDR3 is TGTGCCAGCGGCGCTAGGGGTGGAAACACCATATATTTT.

Many counts were recorded for this clonotype. The chain employs TRBV12-3 or TRBV12-4 and TRBJ2-5, with 10 bases that match TRBD2. The length of the CDR3 is 15 residues. The V gene end was trimmed by 6 bases and the J gene end by 4 bases; junction bases not matched to a gene: 8. The chain's CDR3 is CASRPSSGSGETQYF. In DNA form, the CDR3 reads TGTGCCAGCAGACCCTCTAGCGGGAGCGGAGAGACCCAGTACTTC.

The table lists this clonotype with many counts. The V call is TRBV11-2, the J call TRBJ1-5; D gene uncertain. Germline V gives CDR1 SGHAT, CDR2 FQNNGV. This CDR3 comprises 13 residues. Trimming removed 5 bases at V and 7 bases at J, with 12 bases between. The DNA of the CDR3 is TGTGCCAGCAGCCCCGTTGCGGGGCAGCCCCAGCATTTT. It yields the protein CASSPVAGQPQHF.